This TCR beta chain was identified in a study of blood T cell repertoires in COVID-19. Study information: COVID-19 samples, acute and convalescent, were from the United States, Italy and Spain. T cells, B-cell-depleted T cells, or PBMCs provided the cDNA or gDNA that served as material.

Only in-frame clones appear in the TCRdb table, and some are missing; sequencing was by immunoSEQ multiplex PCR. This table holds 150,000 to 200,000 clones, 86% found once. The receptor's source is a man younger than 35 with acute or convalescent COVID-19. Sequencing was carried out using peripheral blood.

CDR3 sequence reads: CASSLQNNEQFF. CDR3 bases: TGTGCCAGCAGCTTACAAAACAATGAGCAGTTCTTC. The V gene is TRBV11-2, the J gene TRBJ2-1; D unclear. V shed 2 bases and J shed 5 bases, with 4 bases lying between them. CDR3 length: 12 amino acids. Germline V gene lookup returns CDR1 SGHAT and CDR2 FQNNGV.